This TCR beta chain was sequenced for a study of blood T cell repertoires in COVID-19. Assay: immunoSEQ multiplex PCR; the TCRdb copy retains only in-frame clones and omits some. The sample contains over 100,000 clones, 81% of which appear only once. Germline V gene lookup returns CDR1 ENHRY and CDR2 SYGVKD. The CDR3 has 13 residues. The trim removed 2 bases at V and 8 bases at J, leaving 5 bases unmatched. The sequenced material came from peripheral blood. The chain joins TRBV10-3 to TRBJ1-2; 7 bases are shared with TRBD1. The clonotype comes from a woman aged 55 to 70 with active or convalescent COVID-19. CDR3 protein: CAISETGDFGYTF. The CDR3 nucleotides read TGTGCCATCAGTGAGACAGGGGATTTCGGCTACACCTTC.